Reported below is one TCR beta chain. The sample is drawn from a study of blood T cells in healthy people across ages. A second PCR, run for roughly 7 to 12 cycles, used a sample-barcoded 5' primer plus a J-beta primer mix. TCRdb analysed the 5' RACE reads with MiXCR anew, one entry per CDR3 protein. The repertoire consists of 650,000 to 1,000,000 distinct CDR3 sequences, with under 40% occurring once and the leading ten covering roughly 13%. The CDR3 sequence is 14 residues long. CDR1 and CDR2 (germline): DFQATT, SNEGSKA (reference sequence). Trimming shortened V by 6 bases and J by 7 bases, and 19 bases separated the two germline ends.

The sequencing sample was made of blood. This clonotype was sampled from a man in his late teens or twenties in good health. V usage is TRBV20-1 and J usage is TRBJ2-1; maybe TRBD1 (5 bases). CDR3 DNA sequence: TGCAGTGCGCAGACGGACATGGAGAGGAATGAGCAGTTCTTC. As protein: CSAQTDMERNEQFF.